This T cell receptor (beta chain) originates from a study of metastatic and nonmetastatic thyroid tumors. Each patient came to thyroid surgery without any prior treatment (of any kind). This clone was seen many times. Germline-derived CDR1 and CDR2 are ENHRY and SYGVKD. Trimming removed 0 bases from V and 7 bases from J; junction bases left unmatched: 0. This CDR3 region has 14 residues. TCRdb reanalyzed the PCR reads via MiXCR. The sample has around 45,000 clones, approximately 15% seen once. The material sequenced was blood. This chain links TRBV10-3 with TRBJ1-6; TRBD1 matches 7 bases. This receptor was identified in a female donor with papillary thyroid cancer or a benign thyroid nodule (not recorded which). Some clones in this sample may be carry-over from other donors' samples. The DNA for the CDR3 is TGTGCCATCAGTGAGTCGACAGGGAATTCACCCCTCCACTTT. Encoded protein: CAISESTGNSPLHF.